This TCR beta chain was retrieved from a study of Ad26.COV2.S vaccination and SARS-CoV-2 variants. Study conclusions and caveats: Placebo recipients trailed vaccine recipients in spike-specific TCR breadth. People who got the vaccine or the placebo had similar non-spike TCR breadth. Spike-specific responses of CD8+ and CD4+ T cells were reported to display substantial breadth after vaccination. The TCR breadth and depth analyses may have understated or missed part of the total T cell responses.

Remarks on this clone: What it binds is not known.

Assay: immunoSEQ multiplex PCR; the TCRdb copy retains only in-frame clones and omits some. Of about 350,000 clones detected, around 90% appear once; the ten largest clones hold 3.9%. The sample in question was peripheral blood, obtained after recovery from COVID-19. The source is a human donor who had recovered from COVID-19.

The DNA of the CDR3 is TGTGCCAGCAGCTTCCCCCGGGACAGGGGTTCTGGAAACACCATATATTTT. The encoded protein is CASSFPRDRGSGNTIYF. The chain is built from TRBV7-9 and TRBJ1-3; 10 nucleotides line up with TRBD1. Per the germline V gene, CDR1 is SEHNR and CDR2 is FQNEAQ (reference sequence). After removal of 3 bases from V and 1 base from J, the junction contained 6 bases not matched to a gene. This CDR3 is built from 17 residues. Variable domain in full (rest from reference TRBV7-9 and TRBJ1-3): DTGVSQNPRHKITKRGQNVTFRCDPISEHNRLYWYRQTLGQGPEFLTYFQNEAQLEKSRLLSDRFSAERPKGSFSTLEIQRTEQGDSAMYLCASSFPRDRGSGNTIYFGEGSWLTVV.